The clone carrying this TCR beta chain was detected a few times. The antigen remains undetermined. This entry comes from a study of T cell repertoires in cytomegalovirus infection. Study-wide background: Both a matching HLA type and CMV infection were indicated by public TCR beta signatures. Study-wide points: Clonotype analysis showed dominance of the ex vivo response by HLA-C-restricted CMV-specific TCR beta clonotypes.

TCRdb processed the reads anew with MiXCR; each CDR3 protein has one entry. The sample contains about 600,000 distinct CDR3 sequences, roughly 26% of which appear only once. Trimming cost V 4 bases and J 3 bases, with 7 bases left between them. Germline CDR1 SGHDN, CDR2 FVKESK. This CDR3 is built from 14 residues. The sequence was obtained from a human donor in good health (CMV status not recorded). Some clones in this sample may be carry-over from other donors' samples. Sequencing input: CD8+ T cells from PBMCs. The chain is built from TRBV14 and TRBJ1-6; D is ambiguous. The CDR3 protein is CASSPTIYNSPLHF. CDR3 nucleotide sequence: TGTGCCAGCAGCCCAACTATCTATAATTCACCCCTCCACTTT. The full variable domain, completed using reference TRBV14 and TRBJ1-6, is EAGVTQFPSHSVIEKGQTVTLRCDPISGHDNLYWYRRVMGKEIKFLLHFVKESKQDESGMPNNRFLAERTGGTYSTLKVQPAELEDSGVYFCASSPTIYNSPLHFGNGTRLTVT.